The rows below give T cell receptor beta chains drawn from one sample of a study of human T cells and chemical hapten exposure. TCRdb recomputed calls from the RACE reads with MiXCR, one row per CDR3 protein. Among approximately 86,000 distinct CDR3 sequences, roughly a tenth were seen once, and the ten largest hold 1.1%. Specimen: whole blood, collected in connection with sensitization to the hapten diphenylcyclopropenone (DPC). These receptors were collected from a young woman with alopecia areata. Some clones in this sample may be carry-over from other donors' samples. The CDR3 runs from the conserved cysteine through the conserved F or W. The D gene is left open where the match is weak. Not all rows give a size; the values are once, few, many and, for expanded clones, a class.

size: many
length: 16
V: TRBV12-3/TRBV12-4
D: .
J: TRBJ2-1
DNA: TGTGCCAGCAGTCTACGGGTGGGAAGGGACCACAATGAGCAGTTCTTC
CDR3: CASSLRVGRDHNEQFF

size: .
length: 15
V: TRBV12-3/TRBV12-4
D: .
J: TRBJ1-5
DNA: TGTGCCAGCAGGTACCGAGGGCAGGTCGGTCAGCCCCAGCATTTT
CDR3: CASRYRGQVGQPQHF

size: many
length: 13
V: TRBV4-3
D: .
J: TRBJ2-7
DNA: TGCGCCAGCAGCCTGGGCCTGGAGTACGAGCAGTACTTC
CDR3: CASSLGLEYEQYF

size: .
length: 16
V: TRBV6-6
D: .
J: TRBJ2-5
DNA: TGTGCCAGCAGTTACCCCGCAGGGGTAGGGATAGAGACCCAGTACTTC
CDR3: CASSYPAGVGIETQYF

size: many
length: 13
V: TRBV28
D: .
J: TRBJ2-3
DNA: TGTGCCAGCCGCCCATCAGGGCAGGATACGCAGTATTTT
CDR3: CASRPSGQDTQYF

size: many
length: 14
V: TRBV2
D: .
J: TRBJ1-5
DNA: TGTGCCAGCAGTGGGTCCATTAGCAATCAGCCCCAGCATTTT
CDR3: CASSGSISNQPQHF

size: few
length: 16
V: TRBV27
D: TRBD1
J: TRBJ1-4
DNA: TGTGCCAGCAGTTTATCGAGGACAGGGGGGCAGGAAAAACTGTTTTTT
CDR3: CASSLSRTGGQEKLFF

size: .
length: 14
V: TRBV3-1
D: TRBD2
J: TRBJ2-1
DNA: TGTGCCAGCAGCCTAGCGGGGGGGCTGGGTGAGCAGTTCTTC
CDR3: CASSLAGGLGEQFF

size: .
length: 14
V: TRBV6-1
D: .
J: TRBJ1-1
DNA: TGTGCCAGCAGTGATAGGGCCCAAGTCCTTGAAGCTTTCTTT
CDR3: CASSDRAQVLEAFF

size: .
length: 14
V: TRBV7-9
D: .
J: TRBJ1-2
DNA: TGTGCCAGCAGCTTAGGGGAAACTAACTATGGCTACACCTTC
CDR3: CASSLGETNYGYTF

size: once
length: 16
V: TRBV24-1
D: TRBD2
J: TRBJ2-2
DNA: TGTGCCACCAGTGAACGGACTAGCGGTAACACCGGGGAGCTGTTTTTT
CDR3: CATSERTSGNTGELFF

size: few
length: 14
V: TRBV11-3
D: .
J: TRBJ2-3
DNA: TGTGCCAGCAGCGGTACTAGTGGGCCAGATACGCAGTATTTT
CDR3: CASSGTSGPDTQYF

size: many
length: 12
V: TRBV20-1
D: TRBD2
J: TRBJ2-3
DNA: TGCAGTGCCGGCGGGGGGGCTTATACGCAGTATTTT
CDR3: CSAGGGAYTQYF

size: .
length: 14
V: TRBV29-1
D: TRBD1
J: TRBJ1-2
DNA: TGCAGCGTCATACCCCCGGGACAGGACTATGGCTACACCTTC
CDR3: CSVIPPGQDYGYTF

size: .
length: 13
V: TRBV7-9
D: .
J: TRBJ1-1
DNA: TGTGCCAGCAGCCTACAGGGTAGCACTGAAGCTTTCTTT
CDR3: CASSLQGSTEAFF

size: many
length: 16
V: TRBV5-4
D: TRBD1
J: TRBJ2-2
DNA: TGTGCCAGCAGACCACCCGGGACAGCGAACACCGGGGAGCTGTTTTTT
CDR3: CASRPPGTANTGELFF

size: many
length: 16
V: TRBV10-1
D: .
J: TRBJ2-5
DNA: TGCGCCAGCAGTGAAGGATGGCCAGGGATCAAAGAGACCCAGTACTTC
CDR3: CASSEGWPGIKETQYF

size: many
length: 16
V: TRBV18
D: .
J: TRBJ1-4
DNA: TGTGCCAGCTCACCAACGGACTCCGCCGGTAATGAAAAACTGTTTTTT
CDR3: CASSPTDSAGNEKLFF

size: many
length: 11
V: TRBV6-2/TRBV6-3
D: .
J: TRBJ1-4
DNA: TGTGCCAGCCGAATAGATGAAAAACTGTTTTTT
CDR3: CASRIDEKLFF

size: few
length: 12
V: TRBV7-9
D: .
J: TRBJ2-1
DNA: TGTGCCAGCAGCTTAGCTAACAATGAGCAGTTCTTC
CDR3: CASSLANNEQFF

size: many
length: 14
V: TRBV12-3/TRBV12-4
D: .
J: TRBJ1-1
DNA: TGTGCCAGCAGTACTCGAGGGGAGGGTACTGAAGCTTTCTTT
CDR3: CASSTRGEGTEAFF

size: .
length: 11
V: TRBV30
D: .
J: TRBJ1-4
DNA: TGTGCCTGGTTTACTCCGAACCGGCTGTTTTTT
CDR3: CAWFTPNRLFF

size: few
length: 13
V: TRBV29-1
D: .
J: TRBJ2-1
DNA: TGCAGCGTCATAAAAAACTGGAACAATGAGCAGTTCTTC
CDR3: CSVIKNWNNEQFF

size: few
length: 15
V: TRBV28
D: .
J: TRBJ1-6
DNA: TGTGCCAGCTTAGAGGGTGCTCACTATAATTCACCCCTCCACTTT
CDR3: CASLEGAHYNSPLHF

size: many
length: 14
V: TRBV4-1
D: .
J: TRBJ2-3
DNA: TGCGCCAGCAGCCGAGGGGAAGGAACAGATACGCAGTATTTT
CDR3: CASSRGEGTDTQYF

size: .
length: 17
V: TRBV4-1
D: .
J: TRBJ1-1
DNA: TGCGCCAGCAGCCAATTAGCCGAACAGGGACTATCCACTGAAGCTTTCTTT
CDR3: CASSQLAEQGLSTEAFF

size: many
length: 14
V: TRBV24-1
D: .
J: TRBJ1-5
DNA: TGTGCCACCAGTGACCCACGGGGCGATCAGCCCCAGCATTTT
CDR3: CATSDPRGDQPQHF

size: many
length: 12
V: TRBV29-1
D: .
J: TRBJ2-1
DNA: TGCAGCGTTGGAGGGACCAAGATCCAAGAGTTCTTC
CDR3: CSVGGTKIQEFF

size: many
length: 14
V: TRBV29-1
D: .
J: TRBJ2-2
DNA: TGCAGCGTTATGTCCCCCGGGGACACCGGGGAGCTGTTTTTT
CDR3: CSVMSPGDTGELFF

size: many
length: 15
V: TRBV18
D: .
J: TRBJ2-5
DNA: TGTGCCAGCTCACCTCGAGAAGGAGGCCAAGAGACCCAGTACTTC
CDR3: CASSPREGGQETQYF

size: many
length: 15
V: TRBV6-6
D: .
J: TRBJ2-5
DNA: TGTGCCAGCACTACGGCGGGGAACTTGGGAGAGACCCAGTACTTC
CDR3: CASTTAGNLGETQYF

size: few
length: 13
V: TRBV10-1
D: .
J: TRBJ2-5
DNA: TGCGCCAGCAGTGGGGGGCGGAGAGAGACCCAGTACTTC
CDR3: CASSGGRRETQYF

size: few
length: 13
V: TRBV27
D: .
J: TRBJ1-1
DNA: TGTGCCAGCAGTTTATCGGTGAACACTGAAGCTTTCTTT
CDR3: CASSLSVNTEAFF

size: many
length: 13
V: TRBV29-1
D: TRBD2
J: TRBJ2-1
DNA: TGCAGCGTGACCGGGACTAGCAGGGATGAGCAGTTCTTC
CDR3: CSVTGTSRDEQFF

size: many
length: 15
V: TRBV20-1
D: TRBD2
J: TRBJ2-3
DNA: TGCAGTGCTAGGTCTCTAGCGGGACCTACAGATACGCAGTATTTT
CDR3: CSARSLAGPTDTQYF

size: many
length: 13
V: TRBV29-1
D: .
J: TRBJ1-1
DNA: TGCAGCGTTGGCATTTCTGGGAACACTGAAGCTTTCTTT
CDR3: CSVGISGNTEAFF

size: once
length: 15
V: TRBV5-1
D: .
J: TRBJ1-1
DNA: TGCGCCAACAGCTTGGCAGGCAGAAAAAACACTGAAGCTTTCTTT
CDR3: CANSLAGRKNTEAFF

size: many
length: 15
V: TRBV12-3/TRBV12-4
D: .
J: TRBJ1-1
DNA: TGTGCCAGCAGTTTAGATGGAGCGGGGAACACTGAAGCTTTCTTT
CDR3: CASSLDGAGNTEAFF

size: many
length: 13
V: TRBV5-6
D: .
J: TRBJ2-4
DNA: TGTGCCAGCAGCTTGGGAGCCAAAAACATTCAGTACTTC
CDR3: CASSLGAKNIQYF

size: few
length: 14
V: TRBV5-4
D: .
J: TRBJ1-4
DNA: TGTGCCAGCAGCTCGGACGGTCGGCATGAAAAACTGTTTTTT
CDR3: CASSSDGRHEKLFF

size: .
length: 14
V: TRBV7-9
D: .
J: TRBJ2-2
DNA: TGTGCCAGCAGCTTAACAGGGACGGCCGGGGAGCTGTTTTTT
CDR3: CASSLTGTAGELFF

size: few
length: 14
V: TRBV30
D: TRBD1
J: TRBJ1-1
DNA: TGTGCCTGGAGTACGACAGGGGCGAACACTGAAGCTTTCTTT
CDR3: CAWSTTGANTEAFF

size: .
length: 12
V: TRBV20-1
D: .
J: TRBJ2-7
DNA: TGCAGTGCTAGAGATCATGAGGGCTACCCGTACTTC
CDR3: CSARDHEGYPYF

size: .
length: 14
V: TRBV2
D: .
J: TRBJ2-1
DNA: TGTGCCAGCATTGCCGCTTACCTGGAAGGTGAGCAGTTCTTC
CDR3: CASIAAYLEGEQFF

size: few
length: 16
V: TRBV7-9
D: .
J: TRBJ2-7
DNA: TGTGCCAGCAGCCTCGGAGGTGCGACAATTTCCTACGAGCAGTACTTC
CDR3: CASSLGGATISYEQYF

size: few
length: 15
V: TRBV5-1
D: .
J: TRBJ2-5
DNA: TGCGCCAGCAGCGGGAGAGGGGGAGCCCAAGAGACCCAGTACTTC
CDR3: CASSGRGGAQETQYF

size: many
length: 14
V: TRBV20-1
D: TRBD1
J: TRBJ1-5
DNA: TGCAGTGCTAGGTACGGACAGGGAAGTCAGCCCCAGCATTTT
CDR3: CSARYGQGSQPQHF

size: .
length: 10
V: TRBV29-1
D: .
J: TRBJ1-1
DNA: TGCAGCGTAATGAACACTGAAGCTTTCTTT
CDR3: CSVMNTEAFF

size: few
length: 14
V: TRBV9
D: .
J: TRBJ1-1
DNA: TGTGCCAGCAGCGTAGGAGATATGAACACTGAAGCTTTCTTT
CDR3: CASSVGDMNTEAFF

size: many
length: 16
V: TRBV7-3
D: TRBD1
J: TRBJ2-1
DNA: TGTGCCAGCAGCCGATCCGTAACAGGGGGCATGAATGAGCAGTTCTTC
CDR3: CASSRSVTGGMNEQFF

size: many
length: 15
V: TRBV28
D: .
J: TRBJ1-1
DNA: TGTGCCAGCAGTCCCGTCGCCCGGGTGAACACTGAAGCTTTCTTT
CDR3: CASSPVARVNTEAFF

size: many
length: 17
V: TRBV12-2
D: .
J: TRBJ2-1
DNA: TGTGCAAGTCGCTTGCCCCAAAGGGACAGGGAACCCAATGAGCAGTTCTTC
CDR3: CASRLPQRDREPNEQFF

size: few
length: 13
V: TRBV29-1
D: .
J: TRBJ1-1
DNA: TGCAGCACCGGGACGGACGGTAACACTGAAGCTTTCTTT
CDR3: CSTGTDGNTEAFF

size: many
length: 19
V: TRBV6-2/TRBV6-3
D: .
J: TRBJ2-3
DNA: TGTGCCAGCAGTTACCGAAATACCAAAAGCGGGCCAAGCACAGATACGCAGTATTTT
CDR3: CASSYRNTKSGPSTDTQYF